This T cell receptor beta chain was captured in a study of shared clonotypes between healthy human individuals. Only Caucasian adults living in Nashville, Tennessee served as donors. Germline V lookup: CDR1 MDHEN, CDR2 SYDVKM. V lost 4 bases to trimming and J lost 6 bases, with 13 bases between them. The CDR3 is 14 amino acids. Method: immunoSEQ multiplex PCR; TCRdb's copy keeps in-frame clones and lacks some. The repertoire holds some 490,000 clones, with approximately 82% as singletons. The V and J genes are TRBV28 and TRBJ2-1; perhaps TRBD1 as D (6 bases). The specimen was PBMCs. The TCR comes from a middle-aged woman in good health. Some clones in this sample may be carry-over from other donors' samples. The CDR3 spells CASSWDLRGNEQFF. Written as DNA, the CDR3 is TGTGCCAGCAGTTGGGACCTCAGGGGCAATGAGCAGTTCTTC.